The 15 T cell receptor beta chains reported below all come from one sample, sequenced in a study of T-cell reconstitution after alpha-beta-depleted transplantation in children. Unique molecular identifiers were incorporated into the prepared TCRbeta library. TCRdb reprocessed the PCR reads with MiXCR, giving one entry per CDR3 protein. The repertoire holds more than 450,000 distinct CDR3 sequences, with around 19% as singletons. The input for sequencing was PBMCs from the stem cell graft donor, taken from the stem cell graft. The receptors stem from a human donor who donated a stem cell graft to a child with acute lymphoblastic leukemia.

The rearrangement uses TRBV4-1 and TRBJ1-1, with 7 bases lining up with TRBD1. Germline V gives CDR1 MGHRA, CDR2 YSYEKL. The CDR3 has 15 residues. J was trimmed by 0 bases and V by 0 bases; bases with no gene match: 1. CDR3 sequence (DNA): TGCGCCAGCAGCCAAGAGGGACAGTTGAACACTGAAGCTTTCTTT. This codes for CASSQEGQLNTEAFF.

The genes are TRBV20-1 and TRBJ2-7; TRBD2 agrees at 13 bases. Germline lookup yields CDR1 DFQATT and CDR2 SNEGSKA (reference sequence). The V and J ends lost 4 bases and 4 bases, in that order; junction bases with no gene match: 10. The CDR3 is 16 amino acids. The CDR3 nucleotides read TGCAGTGCTACCGCCACCCGGACTAGCGGGAGATACGAGCAGTACTTC. Residues: CSATATRTSGRYEQYF.

V gene TRBV6-1 combines with J gene TRBJ2-5, with unresolved D. Germline CDR1 reads MNHNS; CDR2 reads SASEGT. The CDR3 totals 15 residues. Trimming left V 6 bases short and J 4 bases short, with 18 bases between. The CDR3 DNA is TGTGCCAGCAGCCGACCGACGGACCTCTCAGAGACCCAGTACTTC. This gives the protein CASSRPTDLSETQYF.

V gene TRBV7-6 combines with J gene TRBJ1-1, with a tentative D call TRBD1 (5 bases). There are 13 residues in the CDR3. Germline V CDR1 and CDR2: SGHVS, FNYEAQ. V lost 1 base to trimming and J lost 8 bases, with 11 bases between them. CDR3 in DNA: TGTGCCAGCAGCTTAGGGTCAGGGAAAGAAGCTTTCTTT. Translation: CASSLGSGKEAFF.

The rearrangement links TRBV20-1 to TRBJ2-7; TRBD2 matches 9 bases. CDR3 length: 18 residues. Germline assignment: CDR1 DFQATT and CDR2 SNEGSKA (reference sequence). V lost 1 base to trimming and J lost 2 bases; unmatched junction nucleotides: 15. CDR3 coding DNA: TGCAGTGCTAGAGTCCTTCCCCAAGCGGGAGGTTTGACCTACGAGCAGTACTTC. It encodes CSARVLPQAGGLTYEQYF.

This clonotype was recorded a few times. The V and J genes are TRBV6-5 and TRBJ1-5; TRBD1 aligns across 9 bases. The CDR3 contains 16 residues. Germline V gene lookup returns CDR1 MNHEY and CDR2 SVGAGI. The V gene end was trimmed by 0 bases and the J gene end by 4 bases; junction bases not matched to a gene: 4. CDR3 DNA: TGTGCCAGCAGTTACTCCGGGACAGGGCATAATCAGCCCCAGCATTTT. Its protein is CASSYSGTGHNQPQHF.

This clonotype was detected a few times. The chain employs TRBV12-3 or TRBV12-4 and TRBJ2-1, with D perhaps assigned TRBD1 or TRBD2 (5 bases each). The CDR3 spans 15 residues. Trimming removed 5 bases from V and 3 bases from J, with 14 bases in between. The CDR3 DNA follows: TGTGCCAGCAGTCGCCAGGGAGAAGACTACAATGAGCAGTTCTTC. Its protein is CASSRQGEDYNEQFF.

The chain combines TRBV7-2 with TRBJ2-1; 10 bases are a match to TRBD2. After removal of 5 bases from V and 7 bases from J, the junction contained 5 bases not matched to a gene. From germline, CDR1 is SGHTA and CDR2 FQGNSA. The CDR3 spans 14 residues. DNA of the CDR3: TGTGCCAGCAGCCTGGGGACTAGCGTTAATGAGCAGTTCTTC. Translating it yields CASSLGTSVNEQFF.

V is TRBV19 and J is TRBJ2-5, with D hard to call. V was cut by 7 bases and J by 4 bases, with 13 bases left in between. CDR1 is LNHDA and CDR2 is SQIVND in the germline V gene (reference sequence). This CDR3 has 13 residues. The CDR3 protein is CASTEVWGETQYF. CDR3 in DNA: TGTGCCAGTACCGAGGTCTGGGGAGAGACCCAGTACTTC.

This chain joins TRBV2 and TRBJ2-1, with D hard to call. CDR3 length equals 12 residues. Trimming pared 6 bases from V and 7 bases from J, leaving 10 bases between. Germline V lookup: CDR1 SNHLY, CDR2 FYNNEI. The CDR3, as DNA: TGTGCCAGCAGAGGTCTTGGGAATGAGCAGTTCTTC. It yields the protein CASRGLGNEQFF.

This clonotype has only a few counts. V is TRBV20-1 and J is TRBJ2-1; 8 bases are shared with TRBD2. Germline-derived CDR1 and CDR2 are DFQATT and SNEGSKA (reference sequence). With 1 base clipped from V and 7 bases from J, the junction kept 9 bases outside the gene matches. The CDR3 is made up of 15 amino acids. The CDR3 DNA is TGCAGTGCTAGAGGGGGGAGCGGGGGCAATAATGAGCAGTTCTTC. This gives the protein CSARGGSGGNNEQFF.

This clonotype has at least ten counts. This chain uses TRBV5-5 with TRBJ2-7, with 8 nucleotides matching TRBD2. This CDR3 has 13 residues. Germline-derived CDR1 and CDR2 are SGHKS and YYEKEE (reference sequence). The junction had 5 bases not matched to a gene; V was cut back by 7 bases and J by 2 bases. The CDR3 DNA is TGTGCCAGCGGAAGCGGGGGAGCCTACGAGCAGTACTTC. Its protein is CASGSGGAYEQYF. The entire variable domain, with the rest obtained from reference TRBV5-5 and TRBJ2-7, is as follows: DAGVTQSPTHLIKTRGQQVTLRCSPISGHKSVSWYQQVLGQGPQFIFQYYEKEERGRGNFPDRFSARQFPNYSSELNVNALLLGDSALYLCASGSGGAYEQYFGPGTRLTVT.

This clonotype was picked up a small number of times. The chain recombines TRBV5-1 with TRBJ1-2; 10 bases match TRBD1. CDR1 SGHRS and CDR2 YFSETQ come from the germline V gene. The CDR3 totals 13 residues. V shed 5 bases and J 4 bases; nucleotides not matched to a gene: 2. The CDR3 protein is CASSGTGAYGYTF. The CDR3 DNA reads TGCGCCAGCAGTGGGACAGGGGCCTATGGCTACACCTTC.

The table lists this clonotype with a few counts. V and J are TRBV12-3 or TRBV12-4 and TRBJ2-5, with a tentative D call TRBD2 (6 bases). The CDR3 spans 14 residues. The germline V and J ends were trimmed by 7 bases and 4 bases, with 16 bases remaining between them. In DNA form, the CDR3 reads TGTGCCAGCAACAACGGGGGACGGGTAGAGACCCAGTACTTC. Amino acid sequence: CASNNGGRVETQYF.

This clonotype was seen only a few times. The rearrangement uses TRBV25-1 and TRBJ2-7; 8 bases fit TRBD2. In germline, CDR1 is MGHDK, CDR2 SYGVNS. V was pared by 1 base and J by 5 bases, with 7 bases of the junction left unmatched. This CDR3 has 15 residues. CDR3 in amino acids: CASSESRGDVDEQYF. DNA for the CDR3: TGTGCCAGCAGTGAATCGCGGGGGGACGTGGACGAGCAGTACTTC.